The 3 T cell receptor beta chains below come from one sample, sequenced in a study of T cells in Graves' hyperthyroidism and ophthalmopathy. Using RNA transcripts as the source, TCR beta CDR3 regions were amplified. Primed by the HTBI set, a first-round RT-PCR was run on the TCR CDR3. TCRdb re-called the multiplex PCR reads through MiXCR, storing one row per CDR3 protein. The data contain about 600,000 distinct CDR3 sequences, around 14% of them singletons. Source material: blood. The receptors stem from a woman aged 18-35 years with Graves' ophthalmopathy.

The J gene is TRBJ2-2, the V gene TRBV28; 9 nucleotides match TRBD1. The CDR3 length is 14 residues. Germline V gives CDR1 MDHEN, CDR2 SYDVKM. Germline trimming cut 2 bases from V and 7 bases from J; bases unmatched to any gene: 2. CDR3 residues: CASSLGQGIGELFF. The CDR3 DNA sequence: TGTGCCAGCAGTTTAGGACAGGGGATCGGGGAGCTGTTTTTT. Based on the CDR3 plus reference TRBV28 and TRBJ2-2, the full variable domain is DVKVTQSSRYLVKRTGEKVFLECVQDMDHENMFWYRQDPGLGLRLIYFSYDVKMKEKGDIPEGYSVSREKKERFSLILESASTNQTSMYLCASSLGQGIGELFFGEGSRLTVL.

This clonotype has a count of ten or more. V and J are TRBV28 and TRBJ2-2, with a weak D call TRBD1 (8 bases). The CDR3 has 17 amino acids. V shed 6 bases and J shed 3 bases, with 20 bases lying between them. Per the germline V gene, CDR1 is MDHEN and CDR2 is SYDVKM. The CDR3 coding sequence is TGTGCCAGCAGGTGGCAGGGGGCTCGGGGGGACACCGGGGAGCTGTTTTTT. Translating it yields CASRWQGARGDTGELFF. The full variable domain, completed using reference TRBV28 and TRBJ2-2, is DVKVTQSSRYLVKRTGEKVFLECVQDMDHENMFWYRQDPGLGLRLIYFSYDVKMKEKGDIPEGYSVSREKKERFSLILESASTNQTSMYLCASRWQGARGDTGELFFGEGSRLTVL.

The sample holds a few counts of this clonotype. A junction boundary mismatches the germline segment, possibly from a read error. The V and J genes are TRBV7-7 and TRBJ2-3; the D gene is possibly TRBD2 (5 bases). The CDR3 has 13 amino acids. Germline lookup yields CDR1 SSHAT and CDR2 FNYEAQ (reference sequence). This chain's CDR3 is CASSLARQGQQYF. CDR3 in DNA: TGTGCTAGCAGCTTAGCGAGACAAGGTCAGCAGTATTTT.